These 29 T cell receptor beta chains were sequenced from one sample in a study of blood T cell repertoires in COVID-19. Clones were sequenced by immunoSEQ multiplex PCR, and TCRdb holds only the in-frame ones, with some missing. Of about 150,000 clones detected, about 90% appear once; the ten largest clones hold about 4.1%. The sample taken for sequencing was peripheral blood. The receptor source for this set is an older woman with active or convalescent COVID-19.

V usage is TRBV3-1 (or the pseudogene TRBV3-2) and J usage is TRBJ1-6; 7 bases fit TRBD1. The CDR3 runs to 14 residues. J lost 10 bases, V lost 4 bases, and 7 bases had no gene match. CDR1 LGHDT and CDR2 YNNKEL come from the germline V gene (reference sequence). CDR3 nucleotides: TGTGCCAGCAGCCCGGGACAGAGAGAATCACCCCTCCACTTT. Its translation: CASSPGQRESPLHF.

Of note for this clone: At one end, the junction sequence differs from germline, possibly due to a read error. The CDR3: CASSHGGPQHF. CDR3 DNA: TGTGCCAGCAGCCACGGGGGACCTCAGCACTTC. The rearrangement uses TRBV6-2 or TRBV6-3 and TRBJ2-4; D may be TRBD2 (6 bases). Germline loops: CDR1 MNHEY, CDR2 SVGEGT. The CDR3 covers 11 residues.

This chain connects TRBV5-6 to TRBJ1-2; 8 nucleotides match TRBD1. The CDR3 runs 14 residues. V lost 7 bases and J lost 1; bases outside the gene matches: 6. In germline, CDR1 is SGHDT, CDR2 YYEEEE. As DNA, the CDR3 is TGTGCCAGCTTACAGACAGGGGTTAACTATGGCTACACCTTC. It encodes CASLQTGVNYGYTF.

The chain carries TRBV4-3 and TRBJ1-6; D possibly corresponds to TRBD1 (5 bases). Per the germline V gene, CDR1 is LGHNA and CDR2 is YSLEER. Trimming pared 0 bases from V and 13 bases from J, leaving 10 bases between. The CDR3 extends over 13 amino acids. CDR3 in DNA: TGCGCCAGCAGCCAAGAGCAGGGATCTCCCCTCCACTTT. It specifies CASSQEQGSPLHF.

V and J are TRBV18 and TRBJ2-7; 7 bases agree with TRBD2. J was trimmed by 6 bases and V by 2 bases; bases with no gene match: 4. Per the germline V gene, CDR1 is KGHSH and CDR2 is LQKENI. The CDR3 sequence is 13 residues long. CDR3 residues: CASSPVGGSEQYF. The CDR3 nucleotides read TGTGCCAGCTCACCAGTGGGAGGGTCCGAGCAGTACTTC.

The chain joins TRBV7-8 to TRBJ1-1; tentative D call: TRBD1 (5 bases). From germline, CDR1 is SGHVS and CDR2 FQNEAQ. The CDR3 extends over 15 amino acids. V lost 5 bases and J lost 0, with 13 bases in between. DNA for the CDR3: TGTGCCAGCAGCCCGCGCACGACAGTGAACACTGAAGCTTTCTTT. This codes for CASSPRTTVNTEAFF.

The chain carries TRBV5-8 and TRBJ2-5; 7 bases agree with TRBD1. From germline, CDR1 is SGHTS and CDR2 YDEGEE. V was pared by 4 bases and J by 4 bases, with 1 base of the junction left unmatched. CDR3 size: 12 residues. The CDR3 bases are TGTGCCAGCAGCAACAGGGGAGAGACCCAGTACTTC. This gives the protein CASSNRGETQYF.

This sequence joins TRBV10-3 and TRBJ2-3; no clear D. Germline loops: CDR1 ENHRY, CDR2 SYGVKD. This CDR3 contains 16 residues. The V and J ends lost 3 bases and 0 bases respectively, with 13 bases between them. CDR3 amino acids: CAISERVSGSTDTQYF. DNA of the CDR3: TGTGCCATCAGTGAACGTGTCTCCGGGAGCACAGATACGCAGTATTTT.

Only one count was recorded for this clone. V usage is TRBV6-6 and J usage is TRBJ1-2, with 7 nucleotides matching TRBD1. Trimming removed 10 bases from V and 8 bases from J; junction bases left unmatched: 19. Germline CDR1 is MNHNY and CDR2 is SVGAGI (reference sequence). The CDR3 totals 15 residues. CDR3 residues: CATGAREGAVRGYTF. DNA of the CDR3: TGTGCCACAGGGGCGCGGGAGGGGGCAGTTAGGGGCTACACCTTC.

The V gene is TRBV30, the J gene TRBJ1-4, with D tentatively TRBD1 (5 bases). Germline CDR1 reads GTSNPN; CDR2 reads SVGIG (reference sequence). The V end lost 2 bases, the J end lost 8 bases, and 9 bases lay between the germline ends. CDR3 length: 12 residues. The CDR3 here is CAWSLQDEKLFF. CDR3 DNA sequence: TGTGCCTGGAGTTTACAGGACGAAAAACTGTTTTTT.

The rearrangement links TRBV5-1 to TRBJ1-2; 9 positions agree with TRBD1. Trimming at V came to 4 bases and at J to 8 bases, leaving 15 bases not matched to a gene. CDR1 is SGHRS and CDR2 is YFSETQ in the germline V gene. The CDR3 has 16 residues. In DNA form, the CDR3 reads TGCGCCAGCAGCCCGTTACCGGGACAGGGTTTTGAAGGCTACACCTTC. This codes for CASSPLPGQGFEGYTF.

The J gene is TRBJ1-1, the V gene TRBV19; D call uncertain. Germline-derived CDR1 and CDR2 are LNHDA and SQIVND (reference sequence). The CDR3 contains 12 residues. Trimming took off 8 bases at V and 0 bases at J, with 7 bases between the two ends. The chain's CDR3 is CASGSMNTEAFF. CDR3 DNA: TGTGCCAGTGGCTCAATGAACACTGAAGCTTTCTTT.

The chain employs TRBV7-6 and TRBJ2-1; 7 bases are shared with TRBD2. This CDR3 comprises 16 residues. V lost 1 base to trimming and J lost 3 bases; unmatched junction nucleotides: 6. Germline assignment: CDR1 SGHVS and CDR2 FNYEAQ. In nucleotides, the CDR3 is TGTGCCAGCAGCTTAGGTTTGGCGGGGGACTACAATGAGCAGTTCTTC. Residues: CASSLGLAGDYNEQFF. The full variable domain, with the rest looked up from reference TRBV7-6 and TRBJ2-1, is GAGVSQSPRYKVTKRGQDVALRCDPISGHVSLYWYRQALGQGPEFLTYFNYEAQQDKSGLPNDRFSAERPEGSISTLTIQRTEQRDSAMYRCASSLGLAGDYNEQFFGPGTRLTVL.

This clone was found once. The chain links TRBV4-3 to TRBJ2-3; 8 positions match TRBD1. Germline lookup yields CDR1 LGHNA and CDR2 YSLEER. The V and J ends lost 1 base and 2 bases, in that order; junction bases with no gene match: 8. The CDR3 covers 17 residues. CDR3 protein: CASSQAGGRAVTDTQYF. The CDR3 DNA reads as TGCGCCAGCAGCCAAGCAGGGGGCAGGGCGGTCACAGATACGCAGTATTTT.

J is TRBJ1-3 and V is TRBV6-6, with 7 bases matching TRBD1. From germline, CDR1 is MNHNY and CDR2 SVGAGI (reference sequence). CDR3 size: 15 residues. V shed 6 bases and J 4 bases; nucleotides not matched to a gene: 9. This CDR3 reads CASSHGQVEGNTIYF. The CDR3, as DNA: TGTGCCAGCAGCCACGGACAGGTGGAGGGAAACACCATATATTTT.

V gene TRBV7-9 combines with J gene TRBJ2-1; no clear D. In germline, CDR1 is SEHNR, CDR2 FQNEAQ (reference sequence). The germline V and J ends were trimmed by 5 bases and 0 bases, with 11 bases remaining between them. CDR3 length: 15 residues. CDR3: CASSPPRSSYNEQFF. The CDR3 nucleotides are TGTGCCAGCAGCCCACCGAGGAGCTCCTACAATGAGCAGTTCTTC.

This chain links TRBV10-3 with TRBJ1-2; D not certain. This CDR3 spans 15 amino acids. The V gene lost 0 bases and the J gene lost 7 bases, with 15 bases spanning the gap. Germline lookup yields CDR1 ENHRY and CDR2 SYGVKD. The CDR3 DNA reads TGTGCCATCAGTGAGTCGGAGAGGGATCCGACTGGCTACACCTTC. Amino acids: CAISESERDPTGYTF.

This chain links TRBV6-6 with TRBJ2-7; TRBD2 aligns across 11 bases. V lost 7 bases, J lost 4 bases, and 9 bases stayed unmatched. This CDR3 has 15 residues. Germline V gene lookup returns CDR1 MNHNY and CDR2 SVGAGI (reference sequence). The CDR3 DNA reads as TGTGCCAGCATTTTCTGGCCTAGCGGGAGGTACGAGCAGTACTTC. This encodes CASIFWPSGRYEQYF.

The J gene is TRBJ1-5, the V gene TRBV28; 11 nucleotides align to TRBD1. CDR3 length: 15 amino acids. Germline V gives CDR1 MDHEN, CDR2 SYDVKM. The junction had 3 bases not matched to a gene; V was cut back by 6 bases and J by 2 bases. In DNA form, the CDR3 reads TGTGCCAGCAGCGGGACAGGGGGAGGCAATCAGCCCCAGCATTTT. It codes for CASSGTGGGNQPQHF. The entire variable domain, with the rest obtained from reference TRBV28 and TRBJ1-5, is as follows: DVKVTQSSRYLVKRTGEKVFLECVQDMDHENMFWYRQDPGLGLRLIYFSYDVKMKEKGDIPEGYSVSREKKERFSLILESASTNQTSMYLCASSGTGGGNQPQHFGDGTRLSIL.

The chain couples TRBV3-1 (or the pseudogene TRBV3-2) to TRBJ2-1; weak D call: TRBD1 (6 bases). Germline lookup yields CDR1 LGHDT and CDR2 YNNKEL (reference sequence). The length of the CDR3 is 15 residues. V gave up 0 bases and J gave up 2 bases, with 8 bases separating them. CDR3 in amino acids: CASSQDGQTYNEQFF. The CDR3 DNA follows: TGTGCCAGCAGCCAAGACGGACAGACCTACAATGAGCAGTTCTTC.

The CDR3 DNA is TGTGCCAGCAGTTACTCAATTAACCGGGACAACAACTACGAGCAGTACTTC. Translated, it gives CASSYSINRDNNYEQYF. The V and J genes are TRBV6-2 or TRBV6-3 and TRBJ2-7, with D possibly TRBD1 on 6 matching bases. The CDR3 length is 17 residues. Germline lookup yields CDR1 MNHEY and CDR2 SVGEGT. Deletions cut 0 bases from V and 3 bases from J, with 18 bases between.

The CDR3 spells CASSNDREDQPQHF. The CDR3, as DNA: TGTGCCAGCAGTAATGACAGGGAAGATCAGCCCCAGCATTTT. The chain couples TRBV6-2 or TRBV6-3 to TRBJ1-5; 7 bases fit TRBD1. The V segment lost 5 bases and the J segment 5 bases; nucleotides outside the gene matches: 6. Germline lookup yields CDR1 MNHEY and CDR2 SVGEGT. This CDR3 has 14 amino acids.

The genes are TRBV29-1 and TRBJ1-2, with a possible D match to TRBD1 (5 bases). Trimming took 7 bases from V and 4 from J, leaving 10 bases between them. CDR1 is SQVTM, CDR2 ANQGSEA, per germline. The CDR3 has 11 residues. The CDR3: CSAQGAYGYTF. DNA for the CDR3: TGCAGCGCCCAGGGTGCCTATGGCTACACCTTC.

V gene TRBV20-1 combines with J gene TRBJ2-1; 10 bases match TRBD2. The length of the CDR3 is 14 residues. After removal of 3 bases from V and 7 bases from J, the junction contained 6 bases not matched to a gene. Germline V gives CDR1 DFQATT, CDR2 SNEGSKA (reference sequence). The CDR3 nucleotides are TGCAGTGCTAGTTTCCGGACTAGCGGAAATGAGCAGTTCTTC. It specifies CSASFRTSGNEQFF.

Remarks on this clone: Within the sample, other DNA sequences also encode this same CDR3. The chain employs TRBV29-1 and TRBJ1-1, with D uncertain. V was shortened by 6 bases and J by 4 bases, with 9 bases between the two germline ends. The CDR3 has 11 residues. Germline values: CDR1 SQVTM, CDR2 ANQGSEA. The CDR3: CSVSGGTEAFF. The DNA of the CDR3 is TGCAGCGTCAGTGGAGGCACTGAAGCTTTCTTT.

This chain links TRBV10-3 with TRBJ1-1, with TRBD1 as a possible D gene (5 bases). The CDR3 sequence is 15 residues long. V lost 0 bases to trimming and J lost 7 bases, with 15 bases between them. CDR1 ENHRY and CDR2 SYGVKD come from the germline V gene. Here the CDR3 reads CAISESNMGQNEAFF. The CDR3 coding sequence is TGTGCCATCAGTGAGTCGAATATGGGGCAGAATGAAGCTTTCTTT.

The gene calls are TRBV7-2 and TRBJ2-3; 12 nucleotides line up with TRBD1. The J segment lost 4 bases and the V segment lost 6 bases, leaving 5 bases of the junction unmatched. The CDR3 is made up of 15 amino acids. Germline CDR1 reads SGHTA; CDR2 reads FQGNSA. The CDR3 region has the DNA TGTGCCAGCAGTCGGGACAGGGGGCGCCCAGATACGCAGTATTTT. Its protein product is CASSRDRGRPDTQYF.

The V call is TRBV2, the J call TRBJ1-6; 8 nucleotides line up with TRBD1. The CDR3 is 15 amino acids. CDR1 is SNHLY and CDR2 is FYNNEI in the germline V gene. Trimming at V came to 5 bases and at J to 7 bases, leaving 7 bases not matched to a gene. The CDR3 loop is CASSTTQGGNSPLHF. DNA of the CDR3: TGTGCCAGCAGTACAACACAGGGGGGGAATTCACCCCTCCACTTT.

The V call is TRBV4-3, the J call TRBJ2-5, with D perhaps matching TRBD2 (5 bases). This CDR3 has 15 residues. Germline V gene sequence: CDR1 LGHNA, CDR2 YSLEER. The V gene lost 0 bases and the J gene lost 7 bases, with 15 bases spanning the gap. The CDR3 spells CASSQEASQRATQYF. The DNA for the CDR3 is TGCGCCAGCAGCCAAGAGGCTTCACAGAGGGCGACCCAGTACTTC.